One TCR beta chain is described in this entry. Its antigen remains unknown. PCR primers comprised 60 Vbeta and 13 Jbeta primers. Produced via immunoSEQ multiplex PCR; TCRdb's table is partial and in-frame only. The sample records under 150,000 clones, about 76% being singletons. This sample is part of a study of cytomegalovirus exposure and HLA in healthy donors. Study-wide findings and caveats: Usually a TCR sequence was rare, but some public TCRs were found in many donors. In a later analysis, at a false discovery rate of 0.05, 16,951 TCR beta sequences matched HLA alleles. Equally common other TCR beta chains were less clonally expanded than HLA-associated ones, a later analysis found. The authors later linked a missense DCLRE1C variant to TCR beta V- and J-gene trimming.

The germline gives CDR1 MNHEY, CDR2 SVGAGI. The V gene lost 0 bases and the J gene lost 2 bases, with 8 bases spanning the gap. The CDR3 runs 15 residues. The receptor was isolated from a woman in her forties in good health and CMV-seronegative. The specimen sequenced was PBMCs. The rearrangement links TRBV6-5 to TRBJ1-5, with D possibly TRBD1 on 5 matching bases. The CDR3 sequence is CASSYSGGGNQPQHF. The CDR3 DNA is TGTGCCAGCAGTTACTCGGGGGGGGGCAATCAGCCCCAGCATTTT.